These 26 T cell receptor beta chains came from one sample sequenced in a study of cytomegalovirus exposure and HLA in healthy donors. The study ran its PCR with 60 Vbeta and 13 Jbeta primers. Repertoires were generated with immunoSEQ multiplex PCR, while TCRdb's copy carries only in-frame clones and drops some. The sample yields approximately 40,000 clones, over 65% seen once. Sequenced sample: PBMCs. The source is a man in his fifties in good health and CMV-seropositive.

Only a few counts were recorded for this clone. The V and J genes are TRBV5-1 and TRBJ1-2; D is undetermined. Germline V gene data show CDR1 as SGHRS and CDR2 as YFSETQ. V lost 4 bases and J lost 0, with 13 bases in between. This CDR3 contains 15 residues. The CDR3 DNA reads TGCGCCAGCAGCGATGGTAGCGGTACTAACTATGGCTACACCTTC. Translating it yields CASSDGSGTNYGYTF.

The chain has TRBV7-2 and TRBJ2-5; tentative D call: TRBD2 (5 bases). Germline CDR1 reads SGHTA; CDR2 reads FQGNSA. The germline V and J ends were trimmed by 4 bases and 4 bases, with 13 bases remaining between them. The CDR3 length is 14 residues. For the CDR3, the DNA is TGTGCCAGCAGCTGGCTAGCCTCGTCAGAGACCCAGTACTTC. Its protein product is CASSWLASSETQYF.

The V call is TRBV4-2, the J call TRBJ2-1; 13 bases are shared with TRBD2. Germline CDR1 LGHNA, CDR2 YNFKEQ. V gave up 4 bases and J gave up 5 bases; unmatched junction bases: 8. This CDR3 contains 17 residues. As DNA, the CDR3 is TGTGCCAGCAGCCGCCCGACTAGCGGGGGGACCAACAATGAGCAGTTCTTC. Protein product: CASSRPTSGGTNNEQFF.

V gene TRBV6-5 combines with J gene TRBJ2-2, with TRBD1 matching 11 bases. J gave up 4 bases and V 5 bases, and 3 bases lay outside the gene matches. The CDR3 runs 15 residues. Germline CDR1 is MNHEY and CDR2 is SVGAGI. CDR3 sequence reads: CASSRTGGITGELFF. CDR3 bases: TGTGCCAGCAGTAGGACAGGGGGCATCACCGGGGAGCTGTTTTTT.

J is TRBJ1-1 and V is TRBV18; the match to TRBD1 covers 10 bases. V lost 3 bases to trimming and J lost 5 bases; unmatched junction nucleotides: 3. The CDR3 is made up of 14 amino acids. Germline values: CDR1 KGHSH, CDR2 LQKENI. The CDR3 spells CASSPDRGATEAFF. The CDR3 DNA reads as TGTGCCAGCTCACCGGACAGGGGGGCGACTGAAGCTTTCTTT.

The J gene is TRBJ2-1, the V gene TRBV7-3, with 8 bases lining up with TRBD1. Unmatched junction bases numbered 1, after V lost 3 bases and J lost 6 bases. The CDR3 spans 13 residues. The germline V gene encodes CDR1 SGHTA and CDR2 FQGTGA. CDR3 in DNA: TGTGCCAGCAGCTTGGACAGGGTCAATGAGCAGTTCTTC. Translated, it gives CASSLDRVNEQFF. The whole variable domain, remainder taken from reference TRBV7-3 and TRBJ2-1, is GAGVSQTPSNKVTEKGKYVELRCDPISGHTALYWYRQSLGQGPEFLIYFQGTGAADDSGLPNDRFFAVRPEGSVSTLKIQRTERGDSAVYLCASSLDRVNEQFFGPGTRLTVL.

The chain is built from TRBV5-1 and TRBJ2-3, with D possibly matching TRBD1 (5 bases). V lost 7 bases, J lost 2 bases, and 14 bases lay in between. The CDR3 is 14 amino acids. From germline, CDR1 is SGHRS and CDR2 YFSETQ. In nucleotides, the CDR3 is TGCGCCAGCGGGGCAGGCCTATACACAGATACGCAGTATTTT. Amino acids: CASGAGLYTDTQYF.

This chain uses TRBV7-3 with TRBJ2-7; possibly TRBD2 for D (6 bases). V was cut by 4 bases and J by 2 bases, with 12 bases left in between. The CDR3 sequence is 14 residues long. CDR1 and CDR2 (germline): SGHTA, FQGTGA. CDR3 amino acids: CASSYQGGTYEQYF. CDR3 in DNA: TGTGCCAGCAGCTACCAGGGAGGAACCTACGAGCAGTACTTC. The full variable domain, with the rest looked up from reference TRBV7-3 and TRBJ2-7, is GAGVSQTPSNKVTEKGKYVELRCDPISGHTALYWYRQSLGQGPEFLIYFQGTGAADDSGLPNDRFFAVRPEGSVSTLKIQRTERGDSAVYLCASSYQGGTYEQYFGPGTRLTVT.

This chain links TRBV6-1 with TRBJ2-1; 8 nucleotides agree with TRBD1. CDR3 length: 14 amino acids. Trimming took 8 bases from V and 8 from J; bases not matched to a gene: 11. CDR1 and CDR2 (germline): MNHNS, SASEGT. The CDR3 DNA reads TGTGCCAGCCTCGATGACAGGGGAACGGATGAGCAGTTCTTC. Protein sequence: CASLDDRGTDEQFF.

Only a few counts were recorded for this clone. The genes are TRBV6-5 and TRBJ1-4; D perhaps matches TRBD1 (6 bases). The V end was cut by 8 bases, the J end by 2 bases, with 9 bases between. CDR1 and CDR2 from the germline V gene are MNHEY and SVGAGI. The CDR3 consists of 13 residues. CDR3 coding DNA: TGTGCCAGCCAAACAGGGACTAATGAAAAACTGTTTTTT. It encodes CASQTGTNEKLFF.

V and J are TRBV7-2 and TRBJ2-7; D might be TRBD1 (7 bases). There are 15 residues in the CDR3. Germline assignment: CDR1 SGHTA and CDR2 FQGNSA. V lost 0 bases and J lost 4, with 13 bases in between. CDR3 coding DNA: TGTGCCAGCAGCTTAGCCGGAGGGGGCTTTTACGAGCAGTACTTC. It yields the protein CASSLAGGGFYEQYF.

The V gene is TRBV12-2, the J gene TRBJ1-5. TRBV12-2 constitutes a pseudogene. The CDR3 length is 13 residues. CDR3 bases: TGTGCAAGTACGGGGGTCGGCAATCAGCCCCAGCATTTT. Translating it yields CASTGVGNQPQHF.

The J gene is TRBJ1-1, the V gene TRBV6-1; D gene ambiguous. In germline, CDR1 is MNHNS, CDR2 SASEGT. V dropped 5 bases and J dropped 10 bases, with 17 bases sitting between them. The CDR3 contains 13 residues. The CDR3 reads CASSFNPMAGAFF. CDR3 nucleotide sequence: TGTGCCAGCAGTTTCAACCCCATGGCGGGAGCTTTCTTT.

The chain links TRBV4-1 to TRBJ2-1; D gene ambiguous. Trimming cost V 0 bases and J 1 base, with 10 bases left between them. Germline V gene lookup returns CDR1 MGHRA and CDR2 YSYEKL. The CDR3 runs 16 residues. The CDR3: CASSQEEIVSYNEQFF. The CDR3 nucleotides read TGCGCCAGCAGCCAAGAAGAAATAGTTTCCTACAATGAGCAGTTCTTC.

This clone was seen a handful of times. The V call is TRBV6-5, the J call TRBJ2-7; D call uncertain. Trimming took 0 bases from V and 2 from J, leaving 5 bases between them. The germline gives CDR1 MNHEY, CDR2 SVGAGI. This CDR3 has 13 amino acids. The CDR3 sequence: CASSYSGAYEQYF. The CDR3 DNA reads as TGTGCCAGCAGTTACTCAGGAGCCTACGAGCAGTACTTC.

This clone has more than one count but fewer than ten. V usage is TRBV2 and J usage is TRBJ2-7; maybe TRBD2 (5 bases). Germline V CDR1 and CDR2: SNHLY, FYNNEI. Trimming took 7 bases from V and 7 from J, leaving 14 bases between them. This CDR3 is 12 amino acids long. For the CDR3, the DNA is TGTGCCAGCACCTACCCGGAGGATGAGCAGTACTTC. Translated: CASTYPEDEQYF.

V usage is TRBV7-2 and J usage is TRBJ2-3; D might be TRBD1 (5 bases). Germline V CDR1 and CDR2: SGHTA, FQGNSA. Trimming took 5 bases from V and 6 from J, leaving 9 bases between them. The CDR3 is 12 amino acids. CDR3 amino acids: CASSGAGDTQYF. CDR3 coding DNA: TGTGCCAGCAGCGGGGCAGGGGATACGCAGTATTTT.

This chain joins TRBV5-4 and TRBJ2-7; weak D call: TRBD1 (6 bases). The CDR3 extends over 15 amino acids. Germline loops: CDR1 SGHNT, CDR2 YYREEE (reference sequence). Trimming left V 3 bases short and J 7 bases short, with 20 bases between. The CDR3 DNA is TGTGCCAGCAGCTCTTCCCGGTATGGGCAGGGGGAGCAGTACTTC. Its translation: CASSSSRYGQGEQYF.

The chain recombines TRBV5-1 with TRBJ1-2, with TRBD1 identical over 7 bases. The CDR3 covers 13 residues. Germline values: CDR1 SGHRS, CDR2 YFSETQ. J lost 7 bases, V lost 4 bases, and 7 bases had no gene match. The CDR3 nucleotides read TGCGCCAGCAGCACCGACAGGGTACGTGGCTACACCTTC. It yields the protein CASSTDRVRGYTF.

The genes are TRBV2 and TRBJ2-3; TRBD2 aligns across 8 bases. The germline V gene encodes CDR1 SNHLY and CDR2 FYNNEI. The V gene end was trimmed by 5 bases and the J gene end by 6 bases; junction bases not matched to a gene: 10. The CDR3 is 15 residues long. DNA of the CDR3: TGTGCCAGCAGTCGGGGGGGACTAGTTTCGGATACGCAGTATTTT. Protein product: CASSRGGLVSDTQYF.

Here the CDR3 reads CASRGGHNEQYF. CDR3 bases: TGTGCCAGCCGGGGGGGACACAACGAGCAGTACTTC. The chain employs TRBV27 and TRBJ2-7, with 8 bases matching TRBD2. The CDR3 consists of 12 residues. Germline values: CDR1 MNHEY, CDR2 SMNVEV (reference sequence). Germline trimming cut 8 bases from V and 5 bases from J; bases unmatched to any gene: 5.

The chain is built from TRBV6-5 and TRBJ1-1, with 7 bases fitting TRBD1. CDR3 length: 13 amino acids. With V trimmed by 4 bases and J by 10 bases, 9 bases remained unmatched. Germline-derived CDR1 and CDR2 are MNHEY and SVGAGI. The CDR3 sequence is CASSSPTGFAAFF. The CDR3 nucleotides are TGTGCCAGCAGTTCCCCGACAGGGTTTGCAGCTTTCTTT.

This sequence joins TRBV25-1 and TRBJ2-7, with TRBD2 as a possible D gene (6 bases). This CDR3 has 13 amino acids. From germline, CDR1 is MGHDK and CDR2 SYGVNS. V lost 7 bases, J lost 7 bases, and 17 bases lay in between. This CDR3 reads CASTRGFQAEQYF. In nucleotides, the CDR3 is TGTGCCAGCACCCGGGGGTTTCAGGCGGAGCAGTACTTC.

This chain links TRBV11-3 with TRBJ1-3, with TRBD1 identical over 7 bases. Germline CDR1 reads SGHNT; CDR2 reads YENEEA. J gave up 8 bases and V 5 bases, and 12 bases lay outside the gene matches. The length of the CDR3 is 15 residues. Here the CDR3 DNA reads TGTGCCAGCAGCGCCACCGGGACAGAGACGGACACCATATATTTT. It is translated as CASSATGTETDTIYF.

The V gene is TRBV7-2, the J gene TRBJ2-5; 9 positions match TRBD1. V dropped 4 bases and J dropped 4; count of bases not matched to a gene: 10. Germline V gene data show CDR1 as SGHTA and CDR2 as FQGNSA. The CDR3 is made up of 16 amino acids. CDR3 in amino acids: CASSSPPGTGRETQYF. The CDR3, as DNA: TGTGCCAGCAGCTCCCCCCCCGGGACAGGGAGAGAGACCCAGTACTTC.

The V gene is TRBV5-1, the J gene TRBJ2-5, with TRBD1 as a possible D gene (5 bases). The germline V gene has CDR1 SGHRS and CDR2 YFSETQ. Trimming removed 1 base at V and 5 bases at J, with 12 bases between. The CDR3 is made up of 14 amino acids. CDR3 nucleotide sequence: TGCGCCAGCAGCTTGCTGGGCAAGGGGGAGACCCAGTACTTC. Translated, it gives CASSLLGKGETQYF. The full variable domain, in which reference TRBV5-1 and TRBJ2-5 provide the parts outside the CDR3, is KAGVTQTPRYLIKTRGQQVTLSCSPISGHRSVSWYQQTPGQGLQFLFEYFSETQRNKGNFPGRFSGRQFSNSRSEMNVSTLELGDSALYLCASSLLGKGETQYFGPGTRLLVL.